The sample holds one count of the clone carrying this T cell receptor (beta chain). The CDR3 covers 12 residues. The germline V and J ends were trimmed by 4 bases and 14 bases, with 15 bases remaining between them. Germline V gene sequence: CDR1 SEHNR, CDR2 FQNEAQ (reference sequence). Priming with a constant-region primer yielded TCR beta cDNA from 450 to 600 ng total RNA. For TCR beta, libraries were produced by three nested multiplex PCR rounds using slightly modified ARM-PCR. TRBV1-TRBV30 forward primers paired with a C-beta reverse primer drove the first two PCR rounds, roughly 9 cycles each. TCRdb ran MiXCR on the multiplex PCR reads and lists one entry per CDR3 protein. The table records approximately 210,000 distinct CDR3 sequences, around three fifths of them present only once. Unsorted whole blood yielded blood RNA, and germline DNA was extracted as well. Presurgery, approximately 3.9 milliliters of peripheral blood were collected.

These data belong to a study of tumor-infiltrating lymphocytes in primary liver carcinoma. The source of this sequence is a woman aged 60-70 years with primary liver carcinoma and hepatitis B virus infection. V is TRBV7-9 and J is TRBJ2-1, with D possibly matching TRBD1 (5 bases). The material sequenced was peripheral blood. The CDR3 DNA follows: TGTGCCAGCAGCTCACAGGTCAACCCGGAGTTCTTC. The encoded protein is CASSSQVNPEFF.